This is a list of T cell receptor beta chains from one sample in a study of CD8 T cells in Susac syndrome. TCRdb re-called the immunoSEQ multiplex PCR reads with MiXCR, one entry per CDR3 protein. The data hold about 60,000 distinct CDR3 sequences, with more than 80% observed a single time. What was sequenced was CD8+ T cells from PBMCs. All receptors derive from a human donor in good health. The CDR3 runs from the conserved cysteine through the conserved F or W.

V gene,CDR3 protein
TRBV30,CAWSPPVGDLEQYF
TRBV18,CASSPRQGGLTDTQYF
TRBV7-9,CASSATGDGYTF
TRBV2,CASSLWGQGDSYEQYF
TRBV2,CASRGRYEQYF
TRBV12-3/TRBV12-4,CASSSMEMEHSYNEQFF
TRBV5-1,CASSLDMSEAFF
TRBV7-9,CASSRSPEQYF
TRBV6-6,CASSYPGANQPQHF
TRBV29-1,CSVEDGQEDYEQYF
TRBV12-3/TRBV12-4,CASSHAPGHSTDTQYF
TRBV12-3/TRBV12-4,CASSLRGPPEQYF
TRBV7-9,CASSWLARTGPEAFF
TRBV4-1,CASSQSVGFGGRRDGSYNEQFF
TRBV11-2,CASSLTGGGTEAFF
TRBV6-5,CASSSGLAIETQYF
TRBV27,CASSLSNRGIGEKLFF
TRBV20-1,CSANWDSISSSYNSPLHF
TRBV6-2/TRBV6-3,CASSFRFRAGGPVLSTDTQYF
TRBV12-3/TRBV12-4,CASSFGTGAYEQYF